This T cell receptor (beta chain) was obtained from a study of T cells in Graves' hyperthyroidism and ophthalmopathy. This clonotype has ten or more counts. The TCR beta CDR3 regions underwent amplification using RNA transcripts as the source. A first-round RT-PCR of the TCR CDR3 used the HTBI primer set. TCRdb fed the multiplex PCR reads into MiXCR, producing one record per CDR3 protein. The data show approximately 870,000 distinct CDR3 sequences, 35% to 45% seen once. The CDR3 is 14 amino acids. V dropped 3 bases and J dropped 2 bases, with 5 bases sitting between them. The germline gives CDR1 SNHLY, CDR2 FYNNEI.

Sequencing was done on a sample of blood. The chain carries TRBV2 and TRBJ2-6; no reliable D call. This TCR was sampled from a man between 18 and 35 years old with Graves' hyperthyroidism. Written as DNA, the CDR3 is TGTGCCAGCAGTGAGGTGACTGGGGCCAACGTCCTGACTTTC. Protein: CASSEVTGANVLTF.